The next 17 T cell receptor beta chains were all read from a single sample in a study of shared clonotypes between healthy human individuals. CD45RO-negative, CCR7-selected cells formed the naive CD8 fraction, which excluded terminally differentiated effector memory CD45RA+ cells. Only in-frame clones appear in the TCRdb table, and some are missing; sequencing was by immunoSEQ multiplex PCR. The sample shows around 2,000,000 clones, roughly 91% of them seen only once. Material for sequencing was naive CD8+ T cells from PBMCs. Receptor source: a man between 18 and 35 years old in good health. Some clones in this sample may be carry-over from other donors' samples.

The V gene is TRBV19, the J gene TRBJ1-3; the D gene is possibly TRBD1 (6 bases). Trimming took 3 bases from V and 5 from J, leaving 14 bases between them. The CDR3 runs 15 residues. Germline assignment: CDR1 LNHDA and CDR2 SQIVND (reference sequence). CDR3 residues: CASSMDSYWRNTIYF. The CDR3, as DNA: TGTGCCAGTAGTATGGACAGTTATTGGCGAAACACCATATATTTT.

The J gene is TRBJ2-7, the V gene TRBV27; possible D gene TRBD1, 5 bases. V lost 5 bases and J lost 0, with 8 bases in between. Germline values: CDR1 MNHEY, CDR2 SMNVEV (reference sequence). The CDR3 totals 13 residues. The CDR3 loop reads CASSVDSSYEQYF. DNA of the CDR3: TGTGCCAGCAGTGTCGACAGCTCCTACGAGCAGTACTTC.

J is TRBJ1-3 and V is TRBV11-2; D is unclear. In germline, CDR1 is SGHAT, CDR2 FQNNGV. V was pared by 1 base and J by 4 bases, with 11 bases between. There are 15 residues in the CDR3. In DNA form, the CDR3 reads TGTGCCAGCAGCTTAGTCCGGAACTACGGAAACACCATATATTTT. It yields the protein CASSLVRNYGNTIYF. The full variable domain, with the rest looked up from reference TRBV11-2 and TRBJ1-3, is EAGVAQSPRYKIIEKRQSVAFWCNPISGHATLYWYQQILGQGPKLLIQFQNNGVVDDSQLPKDRFSAERLKGVDSTLKIQPAKLEDSAVYLCASSLVRNYGNTIYFGEGSWLTVV.

The CDR3 sequence is CASSFYETSSTGELFF. The DNA for the CDR3 is TGTGCCAGCAGCTTTTATGAGACTAGTTCCACCGGGGAGCTGTTTTTT. This chain joins TRBV7-8 and TRBJ2-2, with D tentatively TRBD2 (6 bases). The CDR3 sequence is 16 residues long. The ends were cut back, 3 bases at V and 4 bases at J, with 15 bases in the middle. Germline V gives CDR1 SGHVS, CDR2 FQNEAQ.

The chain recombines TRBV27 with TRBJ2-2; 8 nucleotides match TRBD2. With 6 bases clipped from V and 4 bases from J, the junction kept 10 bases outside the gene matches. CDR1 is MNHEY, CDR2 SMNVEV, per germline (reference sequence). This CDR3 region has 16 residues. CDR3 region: CASSLLEREPTGELFF. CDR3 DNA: TGTGCCAGCAGCCTCTTAGAGCGGGAGCCCACCGGGGAGCTGTTTTTT.

The CDR3 sequence: CATSRGEGATEAFF. The CDR3 DNA reads as TGTGCCACCAGCAGAGGGGAGGGGGCCACTGAAGCTTTCTTT. The chain has TRBV15 and TRBJ1-1, with 7 nucleotides matching TRBD1. The J segment lost 4 bases and the V segment lost 1 base, leaving 3 bases of the junction unmatched. The CDR3 extends over 14 amino acids. The germline V gene encodes CDR1 LNHNV and CDR2 YYDKDF (reference sequence).

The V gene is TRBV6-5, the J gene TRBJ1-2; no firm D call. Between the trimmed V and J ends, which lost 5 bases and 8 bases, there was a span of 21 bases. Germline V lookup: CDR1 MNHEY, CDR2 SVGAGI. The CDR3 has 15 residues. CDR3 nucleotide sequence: TGTGCCAGCAGTCCGGGCCAGAACCTAGAACGGGGCTACACCTTC. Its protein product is CASSPGQNLERGYTF.

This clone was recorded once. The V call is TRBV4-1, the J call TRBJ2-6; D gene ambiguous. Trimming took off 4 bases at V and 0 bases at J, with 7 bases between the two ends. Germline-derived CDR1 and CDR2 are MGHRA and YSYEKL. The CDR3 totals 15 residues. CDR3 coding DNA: TGCGCCAGCAGCCCTACCGGCTCTGGGGCCAACGTCCTGACTTTC. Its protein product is CASSPTGSGANVLTF.

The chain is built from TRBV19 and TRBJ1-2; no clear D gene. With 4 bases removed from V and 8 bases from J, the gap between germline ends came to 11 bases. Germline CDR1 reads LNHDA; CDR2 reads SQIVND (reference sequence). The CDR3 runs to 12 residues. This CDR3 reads CASSKPGVGYTF. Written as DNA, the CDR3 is TGTGCCAGTAGTAAGCCCGGCGTCGGCTACACCTTC.

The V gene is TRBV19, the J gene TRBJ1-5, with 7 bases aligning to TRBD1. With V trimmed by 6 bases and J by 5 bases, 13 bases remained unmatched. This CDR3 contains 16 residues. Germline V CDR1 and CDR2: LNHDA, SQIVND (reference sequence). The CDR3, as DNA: TGTGCCAGTAGCCTGAGAGGCCGGGACAGTTATCAGCCCCAGCATTTT. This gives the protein CASSLRGRDSYQPQHF.

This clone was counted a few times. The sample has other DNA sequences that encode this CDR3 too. CDR3 sequence (DNA): TGTGCCAGCAGCCCGGGACTTTCCTACGAGCAGTACTTC. Protein product: CASSPGLSYEQYF. The rearrangement joins TRBV14 to TRBJ2-7; D is possibly TRBD2 (6 bases). This CDR3 comprises 13 residues. Germline CDR1 reads SGHDN; CDR2 reads FVKESK. Trimming took 4 bases from V and 1 from J, leaving 8 bases between them.

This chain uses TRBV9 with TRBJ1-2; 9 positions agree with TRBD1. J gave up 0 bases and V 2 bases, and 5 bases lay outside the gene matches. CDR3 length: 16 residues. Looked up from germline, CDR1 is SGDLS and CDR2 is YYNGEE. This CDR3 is CASSVGTGIANYGYTF. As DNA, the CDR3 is TGTGCCAGCAGCGTCGGGACAGGGATAGCTAACTATGGCTACACCTTC.

The CDR3 is CAWKWGGYEASLGSPLHF. DNA for the CDR3: TGTGCCTGGAAATGGGGGGGTTACGAAGCCTCTTTAGGGTCACCCCTCCACTTT. The V call is TRBV30, the J call TRBJ1-6, with D maybe TRBD1 (5 bases). The CDR3 is made up of 18 amino acids. Germline V gene lookup returns CDR1 GTSNPN and CDR2 SVGIG (reference sequence). V was pared by 4 bases and J by 10 bases, with 29 bases between.

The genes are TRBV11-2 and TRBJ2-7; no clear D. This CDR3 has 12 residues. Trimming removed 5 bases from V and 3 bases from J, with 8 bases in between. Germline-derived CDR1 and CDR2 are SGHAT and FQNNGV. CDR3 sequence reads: CASSRLHYEQYF. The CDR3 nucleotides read TGTGCCAGCAGCCGACTGCACTACGAGCAGTACTTC.

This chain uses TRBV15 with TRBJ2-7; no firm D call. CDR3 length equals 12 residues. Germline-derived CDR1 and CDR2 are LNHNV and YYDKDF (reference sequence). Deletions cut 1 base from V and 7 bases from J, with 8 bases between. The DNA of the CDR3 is TGTGCCACCAGCAGAGCAGGACGGGAGCAGTACTTC. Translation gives CATSRAGREQYF. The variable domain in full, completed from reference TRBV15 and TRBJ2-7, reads DAMVIQNPRYQVTQFGKPVTLSCSQTLNHNVMYWYQQKSSQAPKLLFHYYDKDFNNEADTPDNFQSRRPNTSFCFLDIRSPGLGDTAMYLCATSRAGREQYFGPGTRLTVT.

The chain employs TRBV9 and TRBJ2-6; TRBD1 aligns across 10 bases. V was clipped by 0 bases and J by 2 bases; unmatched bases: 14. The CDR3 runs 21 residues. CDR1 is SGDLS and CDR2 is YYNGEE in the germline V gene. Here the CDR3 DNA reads TGTGCCAGCAGCGTAGGTTCCCCCGGGACAGGGGTCTTTCCTGGGGCCAACGTCCTGACTTTC. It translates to CASSVGSPGTGVFPGANVLTF.

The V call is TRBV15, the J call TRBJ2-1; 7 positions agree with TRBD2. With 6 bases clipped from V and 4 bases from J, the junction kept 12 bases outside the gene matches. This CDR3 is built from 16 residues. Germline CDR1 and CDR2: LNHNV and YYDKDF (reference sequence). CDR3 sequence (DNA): TGTGCCACCAGTTTAAGATGGCAGCGGGGATACAATGAGCAGTTCTTC. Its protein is CATSLRWQRGYNEQFF. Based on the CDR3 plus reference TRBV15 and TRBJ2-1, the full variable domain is DAMVIQNPRYQVTQFGKPVTLSCSQTLNHNVMYWYQQKSSQAPKLLFHYYDKDFNNEADTPDNFQSRRPNTSFCFLDIRSPGLGDTAMYLCATSLRWQRGYNEQFFGPGTRLTVL.